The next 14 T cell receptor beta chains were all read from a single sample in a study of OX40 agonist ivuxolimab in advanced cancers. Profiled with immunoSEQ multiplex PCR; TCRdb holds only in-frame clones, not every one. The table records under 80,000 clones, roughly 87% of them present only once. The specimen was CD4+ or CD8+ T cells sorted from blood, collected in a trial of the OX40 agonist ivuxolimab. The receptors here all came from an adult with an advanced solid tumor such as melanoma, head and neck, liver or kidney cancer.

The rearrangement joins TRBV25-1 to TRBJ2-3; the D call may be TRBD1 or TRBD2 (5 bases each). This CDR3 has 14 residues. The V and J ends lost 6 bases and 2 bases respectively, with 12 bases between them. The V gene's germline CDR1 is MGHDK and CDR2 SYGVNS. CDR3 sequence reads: CASSRDGVTDTQYF. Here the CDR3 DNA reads TGTGCCAGCAGCCGGGACGGAGTCACAGATACGCAGTATTTT. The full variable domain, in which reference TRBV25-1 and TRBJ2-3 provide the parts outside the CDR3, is EADIYQTPRYLVIGTGKKITLECSQTMGHDKMYWYQQDPGMELHLIHYSYGVNSTEKGDLSSESTVSRIRTEHFPLTLESARPSHTSQYLCASSRDGVTDTQYFGPGTRLTVL.

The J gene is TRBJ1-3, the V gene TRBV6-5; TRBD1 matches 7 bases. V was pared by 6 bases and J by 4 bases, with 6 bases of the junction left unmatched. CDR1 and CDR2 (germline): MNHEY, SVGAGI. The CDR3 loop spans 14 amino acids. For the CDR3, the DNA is TGTGCCAGCAGAAAACAGGGGAGAGGAAACACCATATATTTT. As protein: CASRKQGRGNTIYF.

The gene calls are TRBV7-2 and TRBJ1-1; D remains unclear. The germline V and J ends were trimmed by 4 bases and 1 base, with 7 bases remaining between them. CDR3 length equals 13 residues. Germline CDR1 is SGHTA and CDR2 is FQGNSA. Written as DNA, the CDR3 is TGTGCCAGCAGCTCCCACAAGAACACTGAAGCTTTCTTT. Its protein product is CASSSHKNTEAFF.

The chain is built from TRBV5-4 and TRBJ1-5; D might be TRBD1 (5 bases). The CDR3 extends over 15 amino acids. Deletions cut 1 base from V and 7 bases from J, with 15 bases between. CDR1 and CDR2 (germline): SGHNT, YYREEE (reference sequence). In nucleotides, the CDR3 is TGTGCCAGCAGCTTGCAGGGCAGGGAAGTGCAGCCCCAGCATTTT. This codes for CASSLQGREVQPQHF. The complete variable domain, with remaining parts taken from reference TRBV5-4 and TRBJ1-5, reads ETGVTQSPTHLIKTRGQQVTLRCSSQSGHNTVSWYQQALGQGPQFIFQYYREEENGRGNFPPRFSGLQFPNYSSELNVNALELDDSALYLCASSLQGREVQPQHFGDGTRLSIL.

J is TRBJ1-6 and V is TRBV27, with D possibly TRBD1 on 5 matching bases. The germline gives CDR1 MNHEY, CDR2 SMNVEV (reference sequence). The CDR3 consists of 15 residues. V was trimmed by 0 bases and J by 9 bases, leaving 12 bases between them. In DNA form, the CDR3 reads TGTGCCAGCAGTTTATCCTCAGGGTCGGGTTCACCCCTCCACTTT. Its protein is CASSLSSGSGSPLHF.

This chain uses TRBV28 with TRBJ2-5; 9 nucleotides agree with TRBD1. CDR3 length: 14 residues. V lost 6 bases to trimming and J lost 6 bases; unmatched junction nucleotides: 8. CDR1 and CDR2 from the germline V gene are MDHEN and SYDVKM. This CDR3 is CASSVGQGLQTQYF. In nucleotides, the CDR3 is TGTGCCAGCAGCGTGGGACAGGGCCTACAGACCCAGTACTTC.

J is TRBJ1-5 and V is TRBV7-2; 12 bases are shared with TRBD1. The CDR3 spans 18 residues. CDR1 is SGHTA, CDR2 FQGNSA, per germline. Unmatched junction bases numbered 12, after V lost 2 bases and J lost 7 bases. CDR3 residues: CASSLKGSGTGGGQPQHF. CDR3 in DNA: TGTGCCAGCAGCTTAAAAGGAAGCGGGACAGGGGGCGGCCAGCCCCAGCATTTT. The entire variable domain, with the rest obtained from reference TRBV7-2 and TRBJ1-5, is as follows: GAGVSQSPSNKVTEKGKDVELRCDPISGHTALYWYRQSLGQGLEFLIYFQGNSAPDKSGLPSDRFSAERTGGSVSTLTIQRTQQEDSAVYLCASSLKGSGTGGGQPQHFGDGTRLSIL.

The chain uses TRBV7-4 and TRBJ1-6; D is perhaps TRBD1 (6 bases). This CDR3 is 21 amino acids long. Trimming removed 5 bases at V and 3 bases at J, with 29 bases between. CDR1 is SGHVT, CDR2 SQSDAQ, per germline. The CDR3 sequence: CASSTQWRGPAAIIYNSPLHF. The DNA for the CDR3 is TGTGCCAGCAGCACCCAGTGGCGGGGGCCAGCGGCTATTATCTATAATTCACCCCTCCACTTT. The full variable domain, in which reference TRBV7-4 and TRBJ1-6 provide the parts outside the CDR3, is GAGVSQSPRYKVAKRGRDVALRCDSISGHVTLYWYRQTLGQGSEVLTYSQSDAQRDKSGRPSGRFSAERPERSVSTLKIQRTEQGDSAVYLCASSTQWRGPAAIIYNSPLHFGNGTRLTVT.

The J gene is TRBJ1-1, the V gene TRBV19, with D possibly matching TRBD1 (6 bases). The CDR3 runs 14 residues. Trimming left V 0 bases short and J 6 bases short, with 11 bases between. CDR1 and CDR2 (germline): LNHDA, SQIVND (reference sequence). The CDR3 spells CASSIEQGPSEAFF. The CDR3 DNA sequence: TGTGCCAGTAGTATAGAGCAGGGGCCCTCTGAAGCTTTCTTT.

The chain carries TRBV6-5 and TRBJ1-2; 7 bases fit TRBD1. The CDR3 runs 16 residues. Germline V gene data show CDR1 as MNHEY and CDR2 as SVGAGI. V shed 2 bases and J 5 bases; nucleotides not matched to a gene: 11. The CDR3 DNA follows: TGTGCCAGCAGTTACCAGGGGGACAACCCGCGTTATGGCTACACCTTC. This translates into CASSYQGDNPRYGYTF.

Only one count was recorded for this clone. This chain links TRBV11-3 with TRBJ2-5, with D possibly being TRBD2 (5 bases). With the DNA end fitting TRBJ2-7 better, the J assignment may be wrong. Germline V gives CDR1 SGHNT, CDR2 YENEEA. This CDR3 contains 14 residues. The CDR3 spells CASSQEVLVYEQYF. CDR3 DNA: TGTGCCAGCAGCCAAGAGGTACTAGTCTACGAGCAGTACTTC.

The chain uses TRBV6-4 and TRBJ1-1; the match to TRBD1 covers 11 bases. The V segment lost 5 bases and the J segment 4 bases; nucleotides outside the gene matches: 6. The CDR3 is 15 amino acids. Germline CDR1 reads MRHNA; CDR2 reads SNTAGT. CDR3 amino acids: CASSLEGQGVTEAFF. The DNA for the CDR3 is TGTGCCAGCAGTTTGGAGGGACAGGGGGTCACTGAAGCTTTCTTT.

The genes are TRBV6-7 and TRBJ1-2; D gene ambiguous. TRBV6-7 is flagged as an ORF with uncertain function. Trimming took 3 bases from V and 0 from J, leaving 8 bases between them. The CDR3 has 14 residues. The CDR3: CASSYYHTNYGYTF. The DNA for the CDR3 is TGTGCCAGCAGTTATTATCATACTAACTATGGCTACACCTTC.

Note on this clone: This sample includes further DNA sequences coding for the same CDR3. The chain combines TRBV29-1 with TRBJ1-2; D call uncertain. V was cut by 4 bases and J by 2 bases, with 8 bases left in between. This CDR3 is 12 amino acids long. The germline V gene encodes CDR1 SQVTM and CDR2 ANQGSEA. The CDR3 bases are TGCAGCGTTGTTATAGCGAACTATGGCTACACCTTC. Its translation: CSVVIANYGYTF. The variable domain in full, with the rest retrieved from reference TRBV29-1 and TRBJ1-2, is SAVISQKPSRDICQRGTSLTIQCQVDSQVTMMFWYRQQPGQSLTLIATANQGSEATYESGFVIDKFPISRPNLTFSTLTVSNMSPEDSSIYLCSVVIANYGYTFGSGTRLTVV.